These 20 T cell receptor beta chains share one sample of origin, sequenced in a study of CD8 T cells in ankylosing spondylitis. Each CDR3 protein is one row after TCRdb ran MiXCR on the 5' RACE reads. The repertoire holds 250,000 to 400,000 distinct CDR3 sequences, with 11% as singletons. The sample consisted of blood, either unsorted or a sorted T cell fraction (not recorded which). The receptors shown here come from a female donor with ankylosing spondylitis or in good health (not recorded which).

The chain links TRBV6-1 to TRBJ2-5; D is ambiguous. Germline-derived CDR1 and CDR2 are MNHNS and SASEGT. Trimming took 6 bases from V and 1 from J, leaving 9 bases between them. The CDR3 consists of 13 residues. This CDR3 reads CASSIGPQETQYF. The CDR3 nucleotides read TGTGCCAGCAGCATCGGGCCCCAAGAGACCCAGTACTTC.

The sample holds many counts of this clonotype. This chain joins TRBV15 and TRBJ2-3; D not resolved. V was pared by 5 bases and J by 2 bases, with 14 bases between. Germline V gives CDR1 LNHNV, CDR2 YYDKDF (reference sequence). The CDR3 sequence is 15 residues long. In DNA, the CDR3 is TGTGCCACCAGCTATAACCCTGGGTCCACAGATACGCAGTATTTT. It yields the protein CATSYNPGSTDTQYF.

This chain connects TRBV12-3 or TRBV12-4 to TRBJ1-5; TRBD1 matches 7 bases. The CDR3 is made up of 14 amino acids. Trimming removed 6 bases from V and 6 bases from J; junction bases left unmatched: 8. CDR3 sequence (DNA): TGTGCCAGCAGGACAGGGATGGCCGGTCAGCCCCAGCATTTT. As protein: CASRTGMAGQPQHF.

On this clonotype: A much larger clone lies a single base off, so this may be a read error. J is TRBJ2-7 and V is TRBV2; 7 bases align to TRBD2. The germline V gene has CDR1 SNHLY and CDR2 FYNNEI. The CDR3 spans 12 residues. The CDR3 DNA reads as TGTGCCAGCCTAGCGGCCTCCCACGAGCAGTACTTC. This gives the protein CASLAASHEQYF.

This clonotype was seen a handful of times. The chain employs TRBV12-3 or TRBV12-4 and TRBJ2-2; the D is unclear. The CDR3 sequence is 16 residues long. V dropped 2 bases and J dropped 6 bases, with 16 bases sitting between them. CDR3 bases: TGTGCCAGCAGTTTATTTGTGGTAGTAGCCCCCGGGGAGCTGTTTTTT. Amino acids: CASSLFVVVAPGELFF.

Turning to this clonotype: A much larger clone lies a single base off, so this may be a read error. In this CDR3 the conserved last residue, phenylalanine or tryptophan, is missing, so a read error is likely. V gene TRBV20-1 combines with J gene TRBJ2-5, with D possibly being TRBD2 (6 bases). The CDR3 extends over 14 amino acids. Trimming shortened V by 0 bases and J by 2 bases, and 10 bases separated the two germline ends. From germline, CDR1 is DFQATT and CDR2 SNEGSKA (reference sequence). For the CDR3, the DNA is TGCAGTGCTAGAGATGGTAGCGGACAAGAGACCCAGTACATC. Translation: CSARDGSGQETQYI.

This clonotype has only one observation. The chain is built from TRBV18 and TRBJ1-1; possibly TRBD1 for D (5 bases). CDR3 size: 15 residues. Trimming left V 0 bases short and J 0 bases short, with 8 bases between. Germline V CDR1 and CDR2: KGHSH, LQKENI. DNA for the CDR3: TGTGCCAGCTCACCACCTAAGGGGTTGAACACTGAAGCTTTCTTT. Translation gives CASSPPKGLNTEAFF.

This clonotype occurred many times. The rearrangement links TRBV3-1 to TRBJ2-5; D tentatively fits TRBD1 or TRBD2 (5 bases each). CDR1 and CDR2 (germline): LGHDT, YNNKEL (reference sequence). The CDR3 runs to 15 residues. The V gene lost 4 bases and the J gene lost 5 bases, with 17 bases spanning the gap. The CDR3 sequence is CASSRTGTEGETQYF. For the CDR3, the DNA is TGTGCCAGCAGCCGAACTGGGACCGAAGGGGAGACCCAGTACTTC.

The J gene is TRBJ1-5, the V gene TRBV12-3 or TRBV12-4, with D possibly TRBD1 on 5 matching bases. The CDR3 has 16 residues. Trimming left V 2 bases short and J 5 bases short, with 16 bases between. The CDR3 loop reads CASSLRAGPSDQPQHF. DNA of the CDR3: TGTGCCAGCAGTTTACGGGCAGGGCCGAGTGATCAGCCCCAGCATTTT.

The table lists this clonotype with a few counts. The rearrangement links TRBV7-2 to TRBJ1-6; TRBD1 might be the D (6 bases). CDR3 size: 17 residues. Trimming took 6 bases from V and 5 from J, leaving 20 bases between them. Looked up from germline, CDR1 is SGHTA and CDR2 is FQGNSA. CDR3 protein: CASRPGTRSIHNSPLHF. The CDR3 DNA reads as TGTGCCAGCAGACCCGGGACACGTTCCATTCATAATTCACCCCTCCACTTT.

This clonotype was counted between two and nine times. A much larger clone is a single base away; this may be a read error. The chain combines TRBV5-1 with TRBJ1-1, with 10 bases fitting TRBD1. The CDR3 loop spans 15 amino acids. Germline CDR1 is SGHRS and CDR2 is YFSETQ. V shed 4 bases and J 0 bases; nucleotides not matched to a gene: 3. The CDR3 is CASSPGQGMNTEAFF. CDR3 in DNA: TGCGCCAGCAGCCCGGGACAGGGGATGAACACTGAAGCTTTCTTT.

The CDR3 coding sequence is TGCAGTGCCCGGGGAAAGAGGGGGAATGAAGAGACCCAGTACTTC. This sequence encodes CSARGKRGNEETQYF. V gene TRBV20-1 combines with J gene TRBJ2-5; maybe TRBD1 (6 bases). V dropped 6 bases and J dropped 3 bases, with 20 bases sitting between them. This CDR3 has 15 residues. The germline CDR1 and CDR2 sequences are DFQATT and SNEGSKA (reference sequence).

Comments on this clonotype: At one end, the junction sequence differs from germline, possibly due to a read error. The CDR3 spells CASSSGTSGAHTQSF. For the CDR3, the DNA is TGTGCCAGCAGCTCCGGGACTAGCGGGGCACATACGCAGTCTTTT. This sequence joins TRBV7-2 and TRBJ2-3; 13 nucleotides line up with TRBD2. The CDR3 contains 15 residues. Germline CDR1 is SGHTA and CDR2 is FQGNSA.

The V and J genes are TRBV6-1 and TRBJ2-4; a weak D match, TRBD2 (6 bases). CDR3 length equals 17 residues. CDR1 is MNHNS and CDR2 is SASEGT in the germline V gene. Trimming took 1 base from V and 0 from J, leaving 13 bases between them. The CDR3 reads CASSEGWGEIAKNIQYF. In nucleotides, the CDR3 is TGTGCCAGCAGTGAAGGATGGGGGGAGATAGCCAAAAACATTCAGTACTTC.

The table lists this clonotype with a few counts. The chain joins TRBV5-1 to TRBJ2-1, with D possibly being TRBD1 or TRBD2 (6 bases each). Germline V CDR1 and CDR2: SGHRS, YFSETQ. The CDR3 totals 14 residues. Trimming took 4 bases from V and 10 from J, leaving 18 bases between them. CDR3 protein: CASSPDTGTSEQFF. CDR3 bases: TGCGCCAGCAGCCCTGACACAGGGACTTCAGAGCAGTTCTTC.

This clonotype occurred many times. The chain uses TRBV20-1 and TRBJ2-7; D not certain. Trimming left V 6 bases short and J 1 base short, with 16 bases between. The CDR3 contains 14 residues. CDR1 is DFQATT, CDR2 SNEGSKA, per germline (reference sequence). The CDR3 protein is CSARSQLVSYEQYF. The CDR3, as DNA: TGCAGTGCCAGATCCCAGTTAGTTTCCTACGAGCAGTACTTC.

This chain uses TRBV28 with TRBJ2-3; 7 bases match TRBD2. In germline, CDR1 is MDHEN, CDR2 SYDVKM. Trimming took 6 bases from V and 6 from J; bases not matched to a gene: 15. The CDR3 has 16 residues. The CDR3 DNA reads as TGTGCCAGCAGGAAGGCGCGGGGGTCCAGACGGGATACGCAGTATTTT. Translating gives CASRKARGSRRDTQYF.

This clonotype came up many times. The CDR3 bases are TGTGCCTCCTCAGGGGTCTATGGCTACACCTTC. It codes for CASSGVYGYTF. V gene TRBV10-3 combines with J gene TRBJ1-2; possibly TRBD1 for D (6 bases). V was trimmed by 11 bases and J by 4 bases, leaving 11 bases between them. The CDR3 sequence is 11 residues long. Looked up from germline, CDR1 is ENHRY and CDR2 is SYGVKD.

This clonotype turned up a few times. The gene calls are TRBV12-3 or TRBV12-4 and TRBJ2-2; 9 bases line up with TRBD2. With 3 bases clipped from V and 1 base from J, the junction kept 9 bases outside the gene matches. The CDR3 spans 18 residues. The CDR3 loop is CASSFPSLAGLNTGELFF. For the CDR3, the DNA is TGTGCCAGCAGTTTTCCCTCTCTAGCGGGATTGAACACCGGGGAGCTGTTTTTT.

This clonotype was seen a few times. This rearrangement joins TRBV9 to TRBJ2-1, with 8 bases matching TRBD2. The trim removed 4 bases at V and 3 bases at J, leaving 15 bases unmatched. CDR3 length: 18 amino acids. CDR1 is SGDLS, CDR2 YYNGEE, per germline. CDR3 in amino acids: CASSSSGSSGYNYNEQFF. The CDR3 DNA sequence: TGTGCCAGCAGCTCCTCTGGGTCTAGCGGGTATAACTACAATGAGCAGTTCTTC.